The clone carrying this T cell receptor (beta chain) was seen a handful of times. Its antigen remains unknown. V lost 6 bases and J lost 2; bases outside the gene matches: 6. Germline values: CDR1 MNHEY, CDR2 SVGAGI. The CDR3 totals 15 residues. 13 Jbeta primers and 60 Vbeta primers were used for the PCR. TCRdb keeps only in-frame clones here, not all; method: immunoSEQ multiplex PCR. The table records about 100,000 clones, about 72% of them present only once. This specimen belongs to a study of cytomegalovirus exposure and HLA in healthy donors. Study-wide results and limits: Among TCR beta chains, those listed as cytomegalovirus-associated numbered more than 150. Later on, an analysis tied over 15,000 TCR beta sequences to HLA alleles at 0.05 false discovery rate. The likely explanation for a cluster of highly shared sequence variants was sequencing artifact.

J is TRBJ2-3 and V is TRBV6-5; 9 bases line up with TRBD2. This clonotype originated in a woman in her sixties or seventies in good health and CMV-seropositive. The sample consisted of PBMCs. CDR3 bases: TGTGCCAGCAGACACAGCGGGAGGAACACAGATACGCAGTATTTT. Its protein is CASRHSGRNTDTQYF.